This T cell receptor (beta chain) was documented in a study of tumour-infiltrating T cells in Burkitt lymphoma. Study-wide results and limits: Public clonotypes, several, appeared across numerous Burkitt lymphoma patients.

Clones were sequenced by immunoSEQ multiplex PCR, and TCRdb holds only the in-frame ones, with some missing. This sample carries approximately 2,500 clones, around 13% of them seen once, and the ten largest clones take about an eighth. The CDR3 sequence is 15 residues long. V lost 4 bases, J lost 5 bases, and 17 bases lay in between. CDR1 and CDR2 (germline): MNHEY, SVGAGI. This clone was seen a few times. Its matching antigen is unknown. The chain has TRBV6-5 and TRBJ1-1; D is possibly TRBD1 (5 bases). This sequence originates from a human donor with Burkitt lymphoma. The sequenced sample consisted of tumor tissue. CDR3 nucleotide sequence: TGTGCCAGCAGTTCATACGGGACTGAGGGAACTGAAGCTTTCTTT. It is translated as CASSSYGTEGTEAFF.